This T cell receptor beta chain was recorded in a study of blood T cell repertoires in COVID-19. Exposed study participants had met a COVID-19 case within 2 weeks before entry. The data were produced by immunoSEQ multiplex PCR, yet TCRdb's version contains in-frame clones alone and is incomplete. The sample consists of over 250,000 clones, 80% to 85% of them appearing once. The CDR3 length is 15 residues. Germline loops: CDR1 LNHDA, CDR2 SQIVND (reference sequence). Trimming cost V 3 bases and J 0 bases, with 11 bases left between them. Sequencing was carried out using PBMCs or T cells enriched from blood (not recorded which). The chain joins TRBV19 to TRBJ2-5; no definite D call. The TCR sequence derives from a middle-aged man who had been exposed to COVID-19. The CDR3 protein is CASSIAAEYQETQYF. The CDR3 DNA reads TGTGCCAGTAGTATTGCGGCAGAGTACCAAGAGACCCAGTACTTC.